This record looks at one TCR beta chain sequence and its context. V was trimmed by 1 base and J by 2 bases, leaving 9 bases between them. The CDR3 is made up of 14 amino acids. Germline CDR1 and CDR2: PRHDT and FYEKMQ (reference sequence). This record comes from a study of blood T cell repertoires in COVID-19. Overall study context: Whether acute or convalescent, the COVID-19 samples came from the United States, Italy and Spain.

Participants' reported clinical history set cohort assignment. Among Cohort 3 donors, those recovered had two negative PCRs, clearance, or symptom resolution. In the original processing: How many nucleated cells were present was estimated from reference gene primer amplification. The protocol was immunoSEQ multiplex PCR, while the TCRdb copy is restricted to in-frame clones and leaves out a portion. From that table come the V and J calls and clone size; the DNA was used to work out D and trimming. This sample yields some 430,000 clones, of which about nine tenths are seen a single time; around 0.6% belongs to the top ten.

The chain has TRBV13 and TRBJ2-7, with D uncertain. Source material: PBMCs or T cells enriched from blood (not recorded which). The TCR sequence derives from a man aged 18 to 29 who had recovered from COVID-19. As DNA, the CDR3 is TGTGCCAGCAGCTTAGCCAGTTTCACCTACGAGCAGTACTTC. This encodes CASSLASFTYEQYF.